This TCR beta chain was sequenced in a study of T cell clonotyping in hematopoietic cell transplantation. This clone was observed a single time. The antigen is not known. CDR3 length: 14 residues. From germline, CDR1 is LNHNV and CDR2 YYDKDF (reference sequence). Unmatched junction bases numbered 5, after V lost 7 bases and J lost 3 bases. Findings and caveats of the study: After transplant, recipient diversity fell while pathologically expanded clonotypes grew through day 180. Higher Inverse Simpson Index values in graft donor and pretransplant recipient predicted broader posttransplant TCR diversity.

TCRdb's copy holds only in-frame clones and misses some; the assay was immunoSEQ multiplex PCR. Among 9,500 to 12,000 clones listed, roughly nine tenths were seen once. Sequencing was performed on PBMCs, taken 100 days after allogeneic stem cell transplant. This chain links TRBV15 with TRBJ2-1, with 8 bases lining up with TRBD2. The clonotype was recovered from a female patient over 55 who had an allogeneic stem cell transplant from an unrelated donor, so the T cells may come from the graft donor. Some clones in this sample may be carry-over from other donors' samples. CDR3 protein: CATKNGRDYNEQFF. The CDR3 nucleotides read TGTGCCACCAAGAACGGGAGGGACTACAATGAGCAGTTCTTC.